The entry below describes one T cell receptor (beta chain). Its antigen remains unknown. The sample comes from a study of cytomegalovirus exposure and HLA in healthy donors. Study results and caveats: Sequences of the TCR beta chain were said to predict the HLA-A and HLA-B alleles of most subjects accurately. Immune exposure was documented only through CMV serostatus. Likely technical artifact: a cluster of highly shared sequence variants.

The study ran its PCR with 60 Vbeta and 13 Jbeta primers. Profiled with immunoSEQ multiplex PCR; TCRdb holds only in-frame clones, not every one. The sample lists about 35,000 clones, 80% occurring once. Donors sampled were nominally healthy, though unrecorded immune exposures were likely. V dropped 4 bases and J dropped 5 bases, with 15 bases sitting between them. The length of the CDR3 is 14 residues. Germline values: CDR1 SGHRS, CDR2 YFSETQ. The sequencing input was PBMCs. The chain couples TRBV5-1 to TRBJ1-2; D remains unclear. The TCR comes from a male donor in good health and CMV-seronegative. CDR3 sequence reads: CASSQIPGWYGYTF. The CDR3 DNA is TGCGCCAGCAGCCAAATTCCGGGGTGGTATGGCTACACCTTC.